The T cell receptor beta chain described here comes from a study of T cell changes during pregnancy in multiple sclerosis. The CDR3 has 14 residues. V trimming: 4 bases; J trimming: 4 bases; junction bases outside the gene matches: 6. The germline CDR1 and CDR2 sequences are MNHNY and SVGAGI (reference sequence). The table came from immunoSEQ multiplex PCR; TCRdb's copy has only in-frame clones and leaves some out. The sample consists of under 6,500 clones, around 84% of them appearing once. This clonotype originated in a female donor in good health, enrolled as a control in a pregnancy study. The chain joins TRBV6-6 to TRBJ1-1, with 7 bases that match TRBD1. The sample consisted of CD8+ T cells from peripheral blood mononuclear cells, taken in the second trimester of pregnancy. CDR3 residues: CASSLQGFGTEAFF. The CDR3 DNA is TGTGCCAGCAGTTTACAGGGGTTTGGCACTGAAGCTTTCTTT.